One sample yielded the 14 T cell receptor beta chains listed below, sequenced in a study of T cell responses to AZD1222 COVID-19 vaccine. Generated by immunoSEQ multiplex PCR, the TCRdb table keeps only in-frame clones and is missing some. The table records 90,000 or so clones, around 91% of them present only once. This specimen consisted of peripheral blood, obtained 28 days after the second AZD1222 dose. The origin of the receptors is an adult who received the AZD1222 COVID-19 vaccine.

The rearrangement uses TRBV5-4 and TRBJ2-7, with D perhaps TRBD1 (7 bases). The germline V and J ends were trimmed by 5 bases and 0 bases, with 12 bases remaining between them. Germline loops: CDR1 SGHNT, CDR2 YYREEE (reference sequence). This CDR3 is built from 14 residues. CDR3 bases: TGTGCCAGCAGGGGACAGACTAGCTCCTACGAGCAGTACTTC. Encoded protein: CASRGQTSSYEQYF.

The V gene is TRBV30, the J gene TRBJ1-1; D unresolved. The V end was cut by 3 bases, the J end by 4 bases, with 15 bases between. The CDR3 extends over 14 amino acids. CDR1 and CDR2 from the germline V gene are GTSNPN and SVGIG (reference sequence). The CDR3 nucleotides read TGTGCCTGGAGGTCTTGGGTCACGGGCACTGAAGCTTTCTTT. Protein sequence: CAWRSWVTGTEAFF.

The chain employs TRBV6-6 and TRBJ2-7; 7 nucleotides line up with TRBD1. Trimming removed 6 bases from V and 3 bases from J; junction bases left unmatched: 8. Germline V lookup: CDR1 MNHNY, CDR2 SVGAGI (reference sequence). CDR3 size: 14 residues. CDR3 protein: CASRRQGLFYEQYF. The CDR3 nucleotides read TGTGCCAGCAGGCGACAGGGCCTTTTCTACGAGCAGTACTTC.

The V call is TRBV20-1, the J call TRBJ2-1; D uncertain. Trimming pared 3 bases from V and 6 bases from J, leaving 6 bases between. The germline gives CDR1 DFQATT, CDR2 SNEGSKA (reference sequence). The CDR3 runs to 11 residues. The CDR3 DNA follows: TGCAGTGCTAGTAAGTCCAATGAGCAGTTCTTC. Translation gives CSASKSNEQFF.

The chain joins TRBV6-5 to TRBJ1-1; the match to TRBD1 covers 11 bases. V was pared by 8 bases and J by 7 bases, with 6 bases of the junction left unmatched. CDR3 length: 13 residues. Germline V gene lookup returns CDR1 MNHEY and CDR2 SVGAGI. CDR3 DNA: TGTGCCAGCGGGAGGACAGGGGGCCTTGAAGCTTTCTTT. It yields the protein CASGRTGGLEAFF.

The gene calls are TRBV27 and TRBJ1-6, with D possibly TRBD1 on 5 matching bases. This CDR3 contains 15 residues. CDR1 and CDR2 from the germline V gene are MNHEY and SMNVEV (reference sequence). V was shortened by 6 bases and J by 4 bases, with 13 bases between the two germline ends. The DNA of the CDR3 is TGTGCCAGCAGCCGAGGGGTGACGTATAATTCACCCCTCCACTTT. Protein product: CASSRGVTYNSPLHF.

V is TRBV19 and J is TRBJ1-5, with 12 bases lining up with TRBD1. CDR1 LNHDA and CDR2 SQIVND come from the germline V gene (reference sequence). The J segment lost 7 bases and the V segment lost 6 bases, leaving 7 bases of the junction unmatched. The CDR3 has 15 residues. The DNA of the CDR3 is TGTGCCAGTAGGGGACAGGGGGCTTTAGGCCAGCCCCAGCATTTT. Translation gives CASRGQGALGQPQHF. Variable domain in full (rest from reference TRBV19 and TRBJ1-5): DGGITQSPKYLFRKEGQNVTLSCEQNLNHDAMYWYRQDPGQGLRLIYYSQIVNDFQKGDIAEGYSVSREKKESFPLTVTSAQKNPTAFYLCASRGQGALGQPQHFGDGTRLSIL.

This chain connects TRBV19 to TRBJ2-1, with TRBD2 matching 12 bases. CDR3 length equals 18 residues. Trimming at V came to 4 bases and at J to 2 bases, leaving 9 bases not matched to a gene. Germline V gene lookup returns CDR1 LNHDA and CDR2 SQIVND (reference sequence). The CDR3 DNA reads TGTGCCAGTAGTACGCGGACTAGCGGGGTAGGGGCCTACAATGAGCAGTTCTTC. This codes for CASSTRTSGVGAYNEQFF. The full variable domain, its missing parts supplied by reference TRBV19 and TRBJ2-1, is DGGITQSPKYLFRKEGQNVTLSCEQNLNHDAMYWYRQDPGQGLRLIYYSQIVNDFQKGDIAEGYSVSREKKESFPLTVTSAQKNPTAFYLCASSTRTSGVGAYNEQFFGPGTRLTVL.

This rearrangement joins TRBV5-5 to TRBJ2-5; no reliable D call. The germline V and J ends were trimmed by 1 base and 1 base, with 11 bases remaining between them. The CDR3 is 15 amino acids. Germline CDR1 reads SGHKS; CDR2 reads YYEKEE (reference sequence). CDR3 sequence reads: CASSLYAVGQETQYF. CDR3 coding DNA: TGTGCCAGCAGCTTGTACGCGGTTGGCCAAGAGACCCAGTACTTC.

This clone appeared a few times. The chain has TRBV12-3 or TRBV12-4 and TRBJ1-6, with D possibly matching TRBD1 (5 bases). Trimming removed 6 bases from V and 10 bases from J, with 10 bases in between. The CDR3 runs to 12 residues. As DNA, the CDR3 is TGTGCCAGCAGGCCAGGGCAATCACCCCTCCACTTT. It codes for CASRPGQSPLHF.

In nucleotides, the CDR3 is TGTGCCAGCAGCCCGGGGGGGGGTGAAAGCTCTGGAAACACCATATATTTT. Translation gives CASSPGGGESSGNTIYF. This chain uses TRBV5-4 with TRBJ1-3, with a possible D match to TRBD1 (5 bases). The CDR3 sequence is 17 residues long. The germline CDR1 and CDR2 sequences are SGHNT and YYREEE (reference sequence). Trimming cost V 4 bases and J 0 bases, with 17 bases left between them.

CDR3 sequence reads: CASSLSHSGGSYEQYF. CDR3 DNA: TGCGCCAGCAGCCTGAGCCATAGCGGGGGATCCTACGAGCAGTACTTC. This chain connects TRBV4-1 to TRBJ2-7; 9 positions match TRBD2. There are 16 residues in the CDR3. Germline lookup yields CDR1 MGHRA and CDR2 YSYEKL. V shed 4 bases and J 1 base; nucleotides not matched to a gene: 8.

The rearrangement links TRBV4-2 to TRBJ2-1, with a weak D call TRBD2 (7 bases). The V end was cut by 8 bases, the J end by 0 bases, with 20 bases between. CDR1 and CDR2 (germline): LGHNA, YNFKEQ. The length of the CDR3 is 17 residues. The CDR3 region is CASAILGGRSSYNEQFF. The DNA for the CDR3 is TGTGCCAGCGCGATCCTCGGGGGGCGAAGCTCCTACAATGAGCAGTTCTTC.

This clone has just a few counts. V gene TRBV5-1 combines with J gene TRBJ1-6; D not resolved. V shed 4 bases and J shed 0 bases, with 11 bases lying between them. This CDR3 is 16 amino acids long. Germline loops: CDR1 SGHRS, CDR2 YFSETQ. In DNA form, the CDR3 reads TGCGCCAGCAGCGAAGCTAGTAGCTCCTATAATTCACCCCTCCACTTT. Translating it yields CASSEASSSYNSPLHF.